The T cell receptor beta chain described here comes from a study of PD-L1 blockade in urothelial cancer. Assay: immunoSEQ multiplex PCR; the TCRdb copy retains only in-frame clones and omits some. The sample contains approximately 63,000 clones, 81% of which appear only once. Time point indicated: pretreatment peripheral blood. This CDR3 has 14 amino acids. The germline gives CDR1 SQVTM, CDR2 ANQGSEA. V gave up 2 bases and J gave up 3 bases; unmatched junction bases: 5. The receptor comes from a man aged 65 to 85 with urothelial cancer. This chain uses TRBV29-1 with TRBJ2-7; 9 bases align to TRBD1. The sample here was PBMCs, taken around atezolizumab (anti-PD-L1) treatment. The CDR3 DNA follows: TGCAGCGTTGAAACCAGACAGGGGGTCTACGAGCAGTACTTC. Translated, it gives CSVETRQGVYEQYF.